Below are 11 T cell receptor beta chains sequenced from a single sample in a study of chronic HIV infection and antiretroviral therapy. TCRdb reanalysed the 5' RACE reads using MiXCR and keeps one entry per CDR3 protein. This table has 45,000 to 55,000 distinct CDR3 sequences, approximately 19% appearing once. Material for sequencing was peripheral blood. These receptors all come from an adult who had HIV and had not received antiretroviral therapy, or was an uninfected healthy control (not recorded which).

This clonotype occurred a few times. V is TRBV28 and J is TRBJ1-1; D uncertain. V lost 7 bases, J lost 1 base, and 10 bases lay in between. The germline CDR1 and CDR2 sequences are MDHEN and SYDVKM. This CDR3 has 13 amino acids. DNA for the CDR3: TGTGCCAGCAAGTGGGTGGCGAACACTGAAGCTTTCTTT. Its translation is CASKWVANTEAFF.

The chain is built from TRBV7-2 and TRBJ2-1; D not resolved. V was clipped by 5 bases and J by 10 bases, with 15 bases between them. Germline V gene lookup returns CDR1 SGHTA and CDR2 FQGNSA. The length of the CDR3 is 13 residues. The chain's CDR3 is CASSNNAPLEQFF. The CDR3 DNA reads as TGTGCCAGCAGCAACAACGCCCCTTTGGAGCAGTTCTTC.

The CDR3 sequence is CASSYSGSQETQYF. The CDR3, as DNA: TGTGCCAGCAGTTACTCGGGCAGCCAAGAGACCCAGTACTTC. The rearrangement links TRBV6-5 to TRBJ2-5; D gene uncertain. There are 14 residues in the CDR3. Germline V lookup: CDR1 MNHEY, CDR2 SVGAGI. Trimming took 0 bases from V and 1 from J, leaving 6 bases between them.

The chain is built from TRBV28 and TRBJ2-7; 9 bases line up with TRBD1. The V gene end was trimmed by 5 bases and the J gene end by 11 bases; junction bases not matched to a gene: 7. Germline V gene sequence: CDR1 MDHEN, CDR2 SYDVKM. The CDR3 is made up of 12 amino acids. In DNA, the CDR3 is TGTGCCAGCAGTGTTGGGACAGGGTGGGAGTACTTC. It encodes CASSVGTGWEYF.

This clonotype was picked up a small number of times. The gene calls are TRBV7-2 and TRBJ2-5; D possibly corresponds to TRBD1 (6 bases). This CDR3 has 14 amino acids. The germline CDR1 and CDR2 sequences are SGHTA and FQGNSA. V dropped 7 bases and J dropped 4 bases, with 16 bases sitting between them. The CDR3 DNA reads as TGTGCCAGCATCCCCACAGGGACGTTAGAGACCCAGTACTTC. This encodes CASIPTGTLETQYF.

This clonotype was counted ten times or more. The rearrangement links TRBV6-5 to TRBJ2-2, with TRBD2 identical over 7 bases. The CDR3 extends over 16 amino acids. CDR1 and CDR2 from the germline V gene are MNHEY and SVGAGI. The V segment lost 0 bases and the J segment 6 bases; nucleotides outside the gene matches: 7. The CDR3 DNA follows: TGTGCCAGCAGTTACTCCATGCGACTAGCTGCCGGGGAGCTGTTTTTT. Translation gives CASSYSMRLAAGELFF.

This clonotype was seen a handful of times. The chain couples TRBV29-1 to TRBJ1-4; TRBD1 is a possible D gene (6 bases). V lost 6 bases to trimming and J lost 8 bases, with 13 bases between them. The germline gives CDR1 SQVTM, CDR2 ANQGSEA. This CDR3 spans 12 amino acids. CDR3 loop: CSVGHLKEKLFF. CDR3 in DNA: TGCAGCGTGGGACACCTTAAGGAAAAACTGTTTTTT.

V usage is TRBV28 and J usage is TRBJ1-2, with D maybe TRBD1 (5 bases). The CDR3 runs to 14 residues. Germline CDR1 is MDHEN and CDR2 is SYDVKM. V lost 7 bases to trimming and J lost 0 bases, with 12 bases between them. The CDR3 sequence: CASTLGVANYGYTF. As DNA, the CDR3 is TGTGCCAGCACCCTGGGGGTCGCTAACTATGGCTACACCTTC.

This clonotype was seen many times. V is TRBV18 and J is TRBJ2-5; no firm D call. This CDR3 contains 15 residues. Germline V gene data show CDR1 as KGHSH and CDR2 as LQKENI. The V end lost 0 bases, the J end lost 1 base, and 9 bases lay between the germline ends. The CDR3 sequence is CASSPPNTAQETQYF. The CDR3 coding sequence is TGTGCCAGCTCACCACCGAACACTGCCCAAGAGACCCAGTACTTC.

The rearrangement links TRBV2 to TRBJ2-2; 8 bases match TRBD2. This CDR3 has 14 residues. CDR1 is SNHLY, CDR2 FYNNEI, per germline. V shed 5 bases, J shed 5 bases, and the junction held 4 bases outside the gene matches. The CDR3 nucleotides read TGTGCCAGCAGTTGGGGACTAGAAACCGGGGAGCTGTTTTTT. It codes for CASSWGLETGELFF.

This clonotype occurred a few times. The chain uses TRBV7-2 and TRBJ2-7, with 8 bases matching TRBD2. CDR1 SGHTA and CDR2 FQGNSA come from the germline V gene. CDR3 length equals 15 residues. The V segment lost 2 bases and the J segment 2 bases; nucleotides outside the gene matches: 5. The CDR3 spells CASSLSASGPYEQYF. The CDR3, as DNA: TGTGCCAGCAGCTTAAGTGCTAGCGGGCCCTACGAGCAGTACTTC. Looking up the rest from reference TRBV7-2 and TRBJ2-7 gives the full variable domain: GAGVSQSPSNKVTEKGKDVELRCDPISGHTALYWYRQSLGQGLEFLIYFQGNSAPDKSGLPSDRFSAERTGGSVSTLTIQRTQQEDSAVYLCASSLSASGPYEQYFGPGTRLTVT.